This T cell receptor beta chain was captured by sequencing in a study of shared clonotypes between healthy human individuals. As for the study in general: Every donor yielded three CD4 naive, three CD4 memory, two CD8 naive and one CD8 memory plate.

CDR3 length equals 13 residues. Germline-derived CDR1 and CDR2 are LGHNA and YNFKEQ. V shed 3 bases and J shed 4 bases, with 9 bases lying between them. The method was immunoSEQ multiplex PCR; TCRdb's version includes in-frame clones alone and lacks a portion of them. The sample records about 990,000 clones, roughly 74% being singletons. Splitting of CD4+ cells produced CD45RA+ naive and CD45RA-negative memory subsets. This rearrangement joins TRBV4-2 to TRBJ2-5; weak D call: TRBD1 (6 bases). This receptor was obtained from a man younger than 35 in good health. Some clones in this sample may be carry-over from other donors' samples. The specimen sequenced was memory CD4+ T cells from PBMCs. Subset given: CD45RA-negative fraction. CDR3 nucleotide sequence: TGTGCCAGCAGCCACCTGACAGGAGAGACCCAGTACTTC. This codes for CASSHLTGETQYF.